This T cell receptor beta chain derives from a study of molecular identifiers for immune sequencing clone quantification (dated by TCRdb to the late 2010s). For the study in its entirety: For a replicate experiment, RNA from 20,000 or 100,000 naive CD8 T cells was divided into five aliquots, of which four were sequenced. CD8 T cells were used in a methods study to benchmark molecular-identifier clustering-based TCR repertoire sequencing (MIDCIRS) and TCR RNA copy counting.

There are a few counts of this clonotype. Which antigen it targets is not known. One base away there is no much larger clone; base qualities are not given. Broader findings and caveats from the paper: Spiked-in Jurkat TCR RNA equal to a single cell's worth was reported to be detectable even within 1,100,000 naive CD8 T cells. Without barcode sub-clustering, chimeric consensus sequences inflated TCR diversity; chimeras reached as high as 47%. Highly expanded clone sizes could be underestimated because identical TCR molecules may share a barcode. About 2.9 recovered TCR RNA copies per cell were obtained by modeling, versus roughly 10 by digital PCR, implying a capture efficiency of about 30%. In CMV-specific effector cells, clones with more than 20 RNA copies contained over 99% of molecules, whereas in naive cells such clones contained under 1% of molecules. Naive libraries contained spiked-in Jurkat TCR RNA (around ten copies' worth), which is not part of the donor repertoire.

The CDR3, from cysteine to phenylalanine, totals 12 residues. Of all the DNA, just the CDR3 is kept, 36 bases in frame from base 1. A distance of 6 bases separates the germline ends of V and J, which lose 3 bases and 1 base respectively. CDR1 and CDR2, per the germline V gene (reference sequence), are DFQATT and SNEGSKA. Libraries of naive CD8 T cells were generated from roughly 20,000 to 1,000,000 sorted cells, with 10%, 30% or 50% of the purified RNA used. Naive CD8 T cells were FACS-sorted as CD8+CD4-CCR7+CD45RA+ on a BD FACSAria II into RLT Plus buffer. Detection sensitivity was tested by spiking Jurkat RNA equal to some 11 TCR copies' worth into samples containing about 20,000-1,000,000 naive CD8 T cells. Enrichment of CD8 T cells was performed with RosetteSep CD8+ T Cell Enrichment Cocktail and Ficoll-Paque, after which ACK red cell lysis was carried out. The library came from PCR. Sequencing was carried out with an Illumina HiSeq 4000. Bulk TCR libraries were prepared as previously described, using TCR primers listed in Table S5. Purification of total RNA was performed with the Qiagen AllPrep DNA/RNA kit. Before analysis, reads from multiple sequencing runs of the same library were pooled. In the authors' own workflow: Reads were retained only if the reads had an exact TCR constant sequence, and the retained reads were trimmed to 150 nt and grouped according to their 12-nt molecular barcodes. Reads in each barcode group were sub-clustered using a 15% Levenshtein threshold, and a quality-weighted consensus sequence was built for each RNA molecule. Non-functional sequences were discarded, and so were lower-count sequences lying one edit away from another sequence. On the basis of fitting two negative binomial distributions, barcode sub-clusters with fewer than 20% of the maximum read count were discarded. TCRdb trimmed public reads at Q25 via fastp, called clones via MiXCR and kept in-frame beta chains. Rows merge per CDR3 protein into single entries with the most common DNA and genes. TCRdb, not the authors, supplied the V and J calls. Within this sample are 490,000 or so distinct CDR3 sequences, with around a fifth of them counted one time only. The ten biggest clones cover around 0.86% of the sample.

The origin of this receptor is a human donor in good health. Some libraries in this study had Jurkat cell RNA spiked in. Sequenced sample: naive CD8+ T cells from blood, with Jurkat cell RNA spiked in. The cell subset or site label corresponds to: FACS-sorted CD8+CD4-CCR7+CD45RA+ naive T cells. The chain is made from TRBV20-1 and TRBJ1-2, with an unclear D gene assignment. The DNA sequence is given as TGCAGTGCTAGGGACCTTAACTATGGCTACACCTTC. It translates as CSARDLNYGYTF.